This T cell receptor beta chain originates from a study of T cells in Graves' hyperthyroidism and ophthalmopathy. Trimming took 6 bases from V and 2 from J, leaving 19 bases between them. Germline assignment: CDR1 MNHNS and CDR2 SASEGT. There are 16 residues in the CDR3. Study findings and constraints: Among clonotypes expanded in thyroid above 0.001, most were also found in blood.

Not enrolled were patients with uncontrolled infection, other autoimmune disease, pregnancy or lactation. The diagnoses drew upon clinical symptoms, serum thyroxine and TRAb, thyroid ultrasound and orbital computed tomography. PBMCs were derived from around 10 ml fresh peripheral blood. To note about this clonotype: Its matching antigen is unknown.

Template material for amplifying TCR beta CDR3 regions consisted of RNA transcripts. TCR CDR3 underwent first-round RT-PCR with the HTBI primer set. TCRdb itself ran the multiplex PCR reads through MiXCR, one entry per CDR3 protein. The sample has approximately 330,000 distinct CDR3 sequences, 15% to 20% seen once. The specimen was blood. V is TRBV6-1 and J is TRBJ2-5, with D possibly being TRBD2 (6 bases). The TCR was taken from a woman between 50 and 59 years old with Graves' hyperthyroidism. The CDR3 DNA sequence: TGTGCCAGCAGAAATGGCATGGACTACCCACAAGAGACCCAGTACTTC. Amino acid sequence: CASRNGMDYPQETQYF.